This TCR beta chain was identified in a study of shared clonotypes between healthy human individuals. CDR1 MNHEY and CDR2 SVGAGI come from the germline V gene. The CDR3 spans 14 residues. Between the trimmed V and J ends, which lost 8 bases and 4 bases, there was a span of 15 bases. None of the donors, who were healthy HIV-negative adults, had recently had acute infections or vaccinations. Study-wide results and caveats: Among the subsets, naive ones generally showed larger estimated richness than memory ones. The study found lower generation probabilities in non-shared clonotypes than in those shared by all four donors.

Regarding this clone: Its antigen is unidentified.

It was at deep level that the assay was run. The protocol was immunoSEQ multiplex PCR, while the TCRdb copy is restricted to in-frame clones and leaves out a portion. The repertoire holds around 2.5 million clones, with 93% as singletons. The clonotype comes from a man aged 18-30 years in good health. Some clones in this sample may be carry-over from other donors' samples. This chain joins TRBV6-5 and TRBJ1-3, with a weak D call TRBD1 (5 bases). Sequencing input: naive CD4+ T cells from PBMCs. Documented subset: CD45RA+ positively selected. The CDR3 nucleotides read TGTGCCAGCGGGAGGGGCGCGTCAGGAAACACCATATATTTT. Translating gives CASGRGASGNTIYF.